The following is a T cell receptor beta chain sequence with its context. Its specificity is not known. Mismatch with germline at one junction end may stem from a read error. Alongside a J-beta primer mix, a sample-barcoded 5' primer served in a second PCR lasting roughly 6 to 12 cycles. Each sample yielded at least 3 million CDR3-containing paired-end reads. MiXCR was run by TCRdb on the 5' RACE reads, yielding one entry per CDR3 protein. The table includes hundreds of thousands of distinct CDR3 sequences, around 20% detected once. The CDR3 has 13 amino acids. CDR1 SGHRS and CDR2 YFSETQ come from the germline V gene. This sample stems from a study of blood T cells in healthy people across ages. The wider study: T cells yielded about one barcoded beta molecule per two cells through template switching.

Study findings and constraints: Diversity was higher, and naive CD4+ cells more numerous, in long-lived donors than in aged donors. Donor CMV status was unknown, possibly confounding expanded clonotype changes.

Sequencing used blood. This receptor was taken from a man in his 70s in good health. The chain is built from TRBV5-1 and TRBJ2-5, with 7 bases fitting TRBD1. The chain's CDR3 is CASSPGTEETQHF. The CDR3 bases are TGCGCCAGCAGCCCGGGGACAGAAGAGACCCAGCACTTC.